This TCR beta chain is from a study of read filtering for tumor transcriptome and immune sequencing. About this clonotype itself: A read error may explain this, as a much larger clone is one base away.

The library was built from 400 ng RNA with molecular barcoded adaptors for alpha/delta and beta/gamma chains. One entry per CDR3 protein results from TCRdb running MiXCR on the reads. This sample has fewer than 30,000 distinct CDR3 sequences; 20% to 25% occur once, and the top ten carry 47%. Sample: a population of CD138-negative cells sorted from bone marrow. This clonotype originated in a donor at least 40 years old with multiple myeloma.

The CDR3 spells CASSLDIFSYNGQFF. CDR3 nucleotide sequence: TGCGCCAGCAGCCTAGACATCTTCTCCTACAATGGGCAGTTCTTC. This chain joins TRBV4-1 and TRBJ2-1, with D uncertain. Germline loops: CDR1 MGHRA, CDR2 YSYEKL. CDR3 length: 15 residues.